Each of the 19 T cell receptor beta chains below was sequenced from the same sample in a study of tumor-infiltrating lymphocytes in primary liver carcinoma. Production of TCR beta cDNA used around 460 ng total RNA together with a constant-region primer. Nested multiplex PCR, run for three rounds with slightly modified ARM-PCR, yielded TCR beta libraries. Researchers ran the first two PCR rounds for approximately 9 cycles each with TRBV1-TRBV30 forward primers and a C-beta reverse primer. Each CDR3 protein gets one entry after TCRdb re-called the multiplex PCR reads with MiXCR. The repertoire holds roughly 180,000 distinct CDR3 sequences, 60% seen once, with approximately 70% in the top ten. Germline DNA was also extracted, with blood RNA taken from unsorted whole blood. The specimen sequenced was peripheral blood. All receptors derive from a man aged 35-49 years with primary liver carcinoma and hepatitis B virus infection.

This chain joins TRBV11-2 and TRBJ2-1; possibly TRBD1 or TRBD2 for D (5 bases each). The germline V gene has CDR1 SGHAT and CDR2 FQNNGV. The CDR3 is 14 amino acids. Trimming cost V 5 bases and J 5 bases, with 13 bases left between them. The CDR3 is CASSSRGNHNEQFF. The CDR3 nucleotides are TGTGCCAGCAGCAGTCGGGGCAACCACAATGAGCAGTTCTTC.

This clonotype occurred a few times. J is TRBJ2-7 and V is TRBV4-2, with D perhaps TRBD2 (6 bases). Between the trimmed V and J ends, which lost 4 bases and 1 base, there was a span of 14 bases. The V gene's germline CDR1 is LGHNA and CDR2 YNFKEQ. This CDR3 comprises 15 residues. The CDR3 DNA is TGTGCCAGCAGCCGGGAGCTAGCGAGTTCCTACGAGCAGTACTTC. It encodes CASSRELASSYEQYF.

This clonotype occurred once. Possible read error: a much larger clone is one base away. V is TRBV6-6 and J is TRBJ2-7; 9 bases are a match to TRBD1. Germline V CDR1 and CDR2: MNHNY, SVGAGI (reference sequence). The CDR3 runs to 12 residues. Written as DNA, the CDR3 is TGTGTCACCCGACAGGGGGTCTACGAGCAGTACTTC. The encoded protein is CVTRQGVYEQYF.

CDR3 residues: CASRTQGSEELFF. CDR3 coding DNA: TGTGCCAGCAGGACCCAGGGGTCCGAGGAGCTGTTTTTT. The chain joins TRBV6-5 to TRBJ2-2; D might be TRBD1 (6 bases). Germline V gene lookup returns CDR1 MNHEY and CDR2 SVGAGI. Trimming removed 6 bases at V and 10 bases at J, with 15 bases between. CDR3 length equals 13 residues.

This chain links TRBV11-1 with TRBJ2-1; D is undetermined. The CDR3 extends over 11 amino acids. Germline V gives CDR1 SGHAT, CDR2 FQDESV (reference sequence). The V end lost 5 bases, the J end lost 10 bases, and 9 bases lay between the germline ends. The CDR3 loop is CASSPGEEQFF. In nucleotides, the CDR3 is TGTGCCAGCAGCCCAGGCGAGGAGCAGTTCTTC.

The gene calls are TRBV6-6 and TRBJ2-7, with TRBD1 matching over 9 bases. CDR1 is MNHNY and CDR2 is SVGAGI in the germline V gene (reference sequence). This CDR3 has 16 amino acids. The ends lost 2 bases at V and 2 bases at J; junction bases unmatched: 7. This CDR3 reads CASSYPGTGSTYEQYF. The CDR3 nucleotides are TGTGCCAGCAGTTACCCCGGGACAGGGAGCACCTACGAGCAGTACTTC.

The J gene is TRBJ1-1, the V gene TRBV12-3 or TRBV12-4; D call uncertain. The V gene lost 5 bases and the J gene lost 4 bases, with 14 bases spanning the gap. The CDR3 runs 14 residues. CDR3 residues: CASSANRGSTEAFF. The CDR3 DNA reads as TGTGCCAGCAGTGCTAATCGGGGAAGCACTGAAGCTTTCTTT.

A word on this clonotype: A read error may explain this, as a much larger clone is one base away. The J gene is TRBJ2-7, the V gene TRBV11-2; no definite D call. Looked up from germline, CDR1 is SGHAT and CDR2 is FQNNGV. The CDR3 loop spans 15 amino acids. The CDR3 region is CASSLARQESYEQHF. CDR3 DNA: TGTGCCAGCAGCTTAGCGCGGCAGGAATCCTACGAGCAGCACTTC. Full variable domain (missing parts from reference TRBV11-2 and TRBJ2-7): EAGVAQSPRYKIIEKRQSVAFWCNPISGHATLYWYQQILGQGPKLLIQFQNNGVVDDSQLPKDRFSAERLKGVDSTLKIQPAKLEDSAVYLCASSLARQESYEQHFGPGTRLTVT.

This clonotype came up many times. The chain uses TRBV29-1 and TRBJ1-2; the match to TRBD1 covers 11 bases. V was clipped by 6 bases and J by 6 bases; unmatched bases: 9. CDR1 and CDR2 from the germline V gene are SQVTM and ANQGSEA. The CDR3 covers 14 residues. CDR3 residues: CSVRGWDRGNGYTF. As DNA, the CDR3 is TGCAGCGTCAGAGGGTGGGACAGGGGGAATGGCTACACCTTC.

With respect to this clonotype: This may arise from a read error, as a much more abundant clone is one base away. Because it lacks the conserved phenylalanine or tryptophan at the end, this CDR3 is likely a read error. CDR3 nucleotides: TGTGCCAGCAGCTTAGATCCGTTTCAGATCACAGATACGCAGTATCTT. Translating it yields CASSLDPFQITDTQYL. The chain recombines TRBV11-2 with TRBJ2-3; no clear D gene. The V end lost 0 bases, the J end lost 2 bases, and 12 bases lay between the germline ends. CDR3 length: 16 amino acids. Germline lookup yields CDR1 SGHAT and CDR2 FQNNGV.

As for this clonotype: A much more abundant neighbour one base away suggests this may be a read error. This chain links TRBV6-1 with TRBJ2-3, with D perhaps matching TRBD2 (6 bases). This CDR3 spans 16 amino acids. The V end was cut by 7 bases, the J end by 6 bases, with 23 bases between. CDR1 is MNHNS and CDR2 is SASEGT in the germline V gene. The CDR3 spells CASNATRSEGWDTQYF. The CDR3 DNA sequence: TGTGCCAGCAATGCCACAAGGTCGGAGGGGTGGGATACGCAGTATTTT.

The gene calls are TRBV11-2 and TRBJ2-1; D tentatively reads TRBD1 or TRBD2 (6 bases each). The CDR3 runs 13 residues. V lost 8 bases and J 14 bases, leaving 22 bases between the germline ends. Germline V gives CDR1 SGHAT, CDR2 FQNNGV. CDR3 sequence reads: CASGLQTEGGKFF. The CDR3 DNA sequence: TGTGCCAGCGGCCTTCAGACTGAGGGGGGAAAGTTCTTC.

The table lists this clonotype with a few counts. This rearrangement joins TRBV6-4 to TRBJ1-1, with TRBD1 matching 7 bases. J lost 3 bases, V lost 6 bases, and 4 bases had no gene match. The germline V gene has CDR1 MRHNA and CDR2 SNTAGT. The CDR3 consists of 13 residues. The CDR3 region is CASRRQGDTEAFF. The DNA of the CDR3 is TGTGCCAGCAGGCGGCAGGGGGACACTGAAGCTTTCTTT.

Notes on this clonotype: Since no conserved phenylalanine or tryptophan closes the CDR3, a read error is the likely cause. The V and J genes are TRBV6-5 and TRBJ2-4, with D tentatively TRBD2 (5 bases). The germline CDR1 and CDR2 sequences are MNHEY and SVGAGI. V was pared by 5 bases and J by 0 bases, with 14 bases between. The CDR3 contains 16 residues. The CDR3 sequence: CASSQGLFLAKNIQYL. The CDR3 DNA follows: TGTGCCAGCAGTCAAGGACTCTTCTTAGCCAAAAACATTCAGTACCTC.

This clonotype has a count of ten or more. V and J are TRBV4-1 and TRBJ2-1; D not certain. Trimming pared 1 base from V and 8 bases from J, leaving 9 bases between. Germline CDR1 MGHRA, CDR2 YSYEKL. This CDR3 spans 13 amino acids. CDR3 protein: CASSQALIDEQFF. The DNA for the CDR3 is TGCGCCAGCAGCCAAGCACTAATCGATGAGCAGTTCTTC.

This clonotype was counted between two and nine times. CDR3 sequence (DNA): TGTGCCAGCAGTTCTAGGGAGTCCGATGGCTACACCTTC. Its translation: CASSSRESDGYTF. The chain has TRBV6-5 and TRBJ1-2; no clear D. Germline V gene lookup returns CDR1 MNHEY and CDR2 SVGAGI. Trimming pared 4 bases from V and 6 bases from J, leaving 12 bases between. The CDR3 is 13 residues long.

Notes on this clonotype: A junction end diverges from the germline sequence, so it may reflect a read error. Written as DNA, the CDR3 is TGTGCCAGTGGGGGGCCTAATGAAAAACTGTTTTTC. Its protein is CASGGPNEKLFF. This sequence joins TRBV28 and TRBJ1-4, with D perhaps TRBD1 (6 bases). Germline CDR1 and CDR2: MDHEN and SYDVKM. The CDR3 has 12 residues.

With respect to this clonotype: One junction end does not reproduce the germline sequence, and a read error may be involved. The chain is built from TRBV10-3 and TRBJ1-5; 9 positions match TRBD1. The germline V gene has CDR1 ENHRY and CDR2 SYGVKD. The length of the CDR3 is 15 residues. CDR3 DNA sequence: TGTGCCATCACTGAGTCGACAGGGGGAGCTCAGCACCAGCATTTT. Its translation: CAITESTGGAQHQHF.

In this sample, this clonotype turned up once. The gene calls are TRBV11-2 and TRBJ2-3; D gene ambiguous. This CDR3 is built from 13 residues. Per the germline V gene, CDR1 is SGHAT and CDR2 is FQNNGV. CDR3 coding DNA: TGTGTCAAGAGAAAACCCGGGTCGGATACGCAGTATTTT. As protein: CVKRKPGSDTQYF. Combining the CDR3 with reference TRBV11-2 and TRBJ2-3 gives the whole variable domain EAGVAQSPRYKIIEKRQSVAFWCNPISGHATLYWYQQILGQGPKLLIQFQNNGVVDDSQLPKDRFSAERLKGVDSTLKIQPAKLEDSAVYLCVKRKPGSDTQYFGPGTRLTVL.